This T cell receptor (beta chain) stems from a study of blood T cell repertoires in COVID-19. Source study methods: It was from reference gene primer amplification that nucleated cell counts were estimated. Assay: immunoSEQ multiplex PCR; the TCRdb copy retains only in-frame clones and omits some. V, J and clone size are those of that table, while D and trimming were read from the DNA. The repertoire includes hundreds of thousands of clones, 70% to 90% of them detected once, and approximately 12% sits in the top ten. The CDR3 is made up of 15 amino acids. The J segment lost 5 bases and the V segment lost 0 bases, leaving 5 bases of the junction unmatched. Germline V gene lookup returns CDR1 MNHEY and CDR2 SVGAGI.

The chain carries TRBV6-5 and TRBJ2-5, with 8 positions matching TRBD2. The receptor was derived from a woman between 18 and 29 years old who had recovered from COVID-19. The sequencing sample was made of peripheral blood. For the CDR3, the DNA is TGTGCCAGCAGTTACTCGGGGACTAGTTCCGAGACCCAGTACTTC. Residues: CASSYSGTSSETQYF.